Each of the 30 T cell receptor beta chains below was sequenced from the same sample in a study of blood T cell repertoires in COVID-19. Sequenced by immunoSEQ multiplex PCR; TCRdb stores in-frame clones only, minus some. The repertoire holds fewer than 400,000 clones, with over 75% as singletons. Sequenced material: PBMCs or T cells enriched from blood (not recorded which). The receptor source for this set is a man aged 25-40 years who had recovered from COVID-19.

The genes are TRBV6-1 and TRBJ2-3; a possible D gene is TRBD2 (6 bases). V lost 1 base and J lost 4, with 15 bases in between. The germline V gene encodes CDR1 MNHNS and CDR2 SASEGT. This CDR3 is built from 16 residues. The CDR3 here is CASSEGASVEPDTQYF. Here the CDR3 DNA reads TGTGCCAGCAGTGAAGGAGCTAGCGTCGAGCCAGATACGCAGTATTTT.

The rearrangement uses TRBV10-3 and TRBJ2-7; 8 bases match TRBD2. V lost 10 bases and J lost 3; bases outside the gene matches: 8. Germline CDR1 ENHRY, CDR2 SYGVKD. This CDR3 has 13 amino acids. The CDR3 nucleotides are TGTGCCAACGGGGCGGGGGGAGGCTACGAGCAGTACTTC. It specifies CANGAGGGYEQYF.

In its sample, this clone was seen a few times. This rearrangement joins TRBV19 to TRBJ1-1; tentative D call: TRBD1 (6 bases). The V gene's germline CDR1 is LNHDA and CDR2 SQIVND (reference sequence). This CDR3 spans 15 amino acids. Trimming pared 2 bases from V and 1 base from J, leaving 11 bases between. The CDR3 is CASSISGAGNTEAFF. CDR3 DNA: TGTGCCAGTAGTATATCAGGGGCCGGGAACACTGAAGCTTTCTTT.

The CDR3 is CSVASRPMNTEAFF. For the CDR3, the DNA is TGCAGCGTTGCGAGCAGGCCCATGAACACTGAAGCTTTCTTT. This chain connects TRBV29-1 to TRBJ1-1; the D is unclear. The CDR3 runs 14 residues. V lost 4 bases, J lost 0 bases, and 12 bases lay in between. Germline CDR1 and CDR2: SQVTM and ANQGSEA.

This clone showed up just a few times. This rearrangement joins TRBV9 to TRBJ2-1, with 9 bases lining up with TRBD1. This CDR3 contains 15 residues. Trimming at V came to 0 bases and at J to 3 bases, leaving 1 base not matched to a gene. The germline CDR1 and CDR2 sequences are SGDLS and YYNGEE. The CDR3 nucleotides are TGTGCCAGCAGCGTAGTGACAGGGGGCTACAATGAGCAGTTCTTC. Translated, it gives CASSVVTGGYNEQFF.

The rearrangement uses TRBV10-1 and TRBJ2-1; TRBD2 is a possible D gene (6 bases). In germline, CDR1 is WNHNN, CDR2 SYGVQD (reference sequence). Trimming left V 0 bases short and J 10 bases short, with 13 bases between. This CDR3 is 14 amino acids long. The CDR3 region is CASSESRTIDEQFF. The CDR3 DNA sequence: TGCGCCAGCAGTGAGTCTAGGACTATCGACGAGCAGTTCTTC.

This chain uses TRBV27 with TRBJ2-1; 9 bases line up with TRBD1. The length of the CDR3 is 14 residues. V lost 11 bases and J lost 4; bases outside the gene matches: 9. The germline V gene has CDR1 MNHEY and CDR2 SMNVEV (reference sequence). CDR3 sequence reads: CAGPTGGPYNEQFF. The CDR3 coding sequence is TGTGCCGGCCCGACAGGGGGACCTTACAATGAGCAGTTCTTC.

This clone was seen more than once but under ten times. The CDR3 loop is CASSQFTGDSEQYF. The CDR3 DNA is TGCGCCAGCAGCCAATTTACAGGGGACAGCGAGCAGTACTTC. The chain links TRBV4-3 to TRBJ2-7; 7 bases fit TRBD1. Trimming cost V 2 bases and J 6 bases; bases outside gene matches: 7. Germline V CDR1 and CDR2: LGHNA, YSLEER. The CDR3 length is 14 residues.

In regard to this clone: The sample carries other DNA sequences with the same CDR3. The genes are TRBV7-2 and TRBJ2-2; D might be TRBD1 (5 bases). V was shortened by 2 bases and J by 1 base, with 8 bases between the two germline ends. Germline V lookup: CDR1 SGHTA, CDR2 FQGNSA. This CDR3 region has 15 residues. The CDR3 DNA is TGTGCCAGCAGCTTAAGGCAGGGGAACACCGGGGAGCTGTTTTTT. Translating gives CASSLRQGNTGELFF.

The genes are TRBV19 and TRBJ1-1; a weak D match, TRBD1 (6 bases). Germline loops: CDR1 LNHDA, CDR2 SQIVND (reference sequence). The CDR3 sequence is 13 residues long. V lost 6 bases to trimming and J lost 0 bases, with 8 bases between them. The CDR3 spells CASRKGVNTEAFF. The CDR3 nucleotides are TGTGCCAGTAGAAAGGGGGTGAACACTGAAGCTTTCTTT.

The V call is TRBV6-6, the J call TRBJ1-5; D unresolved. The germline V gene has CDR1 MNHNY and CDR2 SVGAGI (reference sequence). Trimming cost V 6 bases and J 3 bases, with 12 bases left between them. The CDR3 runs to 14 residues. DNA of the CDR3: TGTGCCAGCAGCCCAAGACACACCAATCAGCCCCAGCATTTT. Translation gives CASSPRHTNQPQHF.

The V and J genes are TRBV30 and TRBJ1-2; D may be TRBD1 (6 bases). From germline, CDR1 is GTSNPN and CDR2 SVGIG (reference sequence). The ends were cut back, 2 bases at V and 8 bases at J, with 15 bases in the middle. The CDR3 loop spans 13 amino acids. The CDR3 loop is CAWSINRGGGYTF. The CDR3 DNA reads TGTGCCTGGAGTATTAATAGGGGGGGAGGCTACACCTTC.

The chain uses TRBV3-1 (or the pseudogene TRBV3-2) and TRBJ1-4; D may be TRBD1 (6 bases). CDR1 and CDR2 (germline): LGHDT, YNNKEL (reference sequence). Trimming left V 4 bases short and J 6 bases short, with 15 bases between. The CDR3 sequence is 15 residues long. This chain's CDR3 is CASSLNRDPYEKLFF. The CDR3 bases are TGTGCCAGCAGCCTAAACAGGGACCCTTATGAAAAACTGTTTTTT.

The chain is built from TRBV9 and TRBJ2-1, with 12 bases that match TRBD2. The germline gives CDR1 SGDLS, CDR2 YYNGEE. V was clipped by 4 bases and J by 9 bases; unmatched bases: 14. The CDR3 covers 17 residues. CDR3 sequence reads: CASSPTASSGGVGEQFF. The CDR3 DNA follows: TGTGCCAGCAGCCCTACTGCCTCTAGCGGGGGGGTGGGTGAGCAGTTCTTC.

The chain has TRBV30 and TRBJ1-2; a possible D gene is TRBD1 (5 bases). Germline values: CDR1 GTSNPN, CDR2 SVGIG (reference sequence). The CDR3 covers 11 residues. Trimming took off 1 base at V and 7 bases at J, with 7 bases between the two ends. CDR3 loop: CAWSGTIGYTF. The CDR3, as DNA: TGTGCCTGGAGTGGGACAATTGGCTACACCTTC.

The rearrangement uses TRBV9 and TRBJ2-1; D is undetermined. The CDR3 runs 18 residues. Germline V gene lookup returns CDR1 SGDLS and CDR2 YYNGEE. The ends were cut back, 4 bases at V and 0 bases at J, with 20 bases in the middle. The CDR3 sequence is CASSPQTGGSSSYNEQFF. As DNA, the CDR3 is TGTGCCAGCAGCCCCCAGACGGGTGGTTCGAGCTCCTACAATGAGCAGTTCTTC.

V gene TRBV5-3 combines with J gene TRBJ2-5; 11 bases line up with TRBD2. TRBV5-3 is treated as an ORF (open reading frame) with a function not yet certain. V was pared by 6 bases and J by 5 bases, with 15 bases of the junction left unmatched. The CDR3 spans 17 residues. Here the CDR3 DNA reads TGTGCCAGAACCCGCCCCCGTGTGTCTAGCGGGGGGGAGACCCAGTACTTC. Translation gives CARTRPRVSSGGETQYF.

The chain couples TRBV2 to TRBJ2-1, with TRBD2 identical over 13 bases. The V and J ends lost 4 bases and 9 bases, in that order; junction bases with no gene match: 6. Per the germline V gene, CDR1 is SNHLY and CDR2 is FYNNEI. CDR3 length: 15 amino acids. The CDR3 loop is CASSVLAGGLVEQFF. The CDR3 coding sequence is TGTGCCAGCAGTGTACTAGCGGGGGGGCTAGTTGAGCAGTTCTTC.

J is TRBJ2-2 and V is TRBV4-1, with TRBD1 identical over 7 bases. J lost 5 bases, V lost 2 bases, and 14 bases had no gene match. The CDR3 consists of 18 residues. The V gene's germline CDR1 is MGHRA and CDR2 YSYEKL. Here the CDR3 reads CASSQTPRPTGLTGELFF. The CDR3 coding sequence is TGCGCCAGCAGCCAAACTCCGAGACCGACAGGGCTGACCGGGGAGCTGTTTTTT.

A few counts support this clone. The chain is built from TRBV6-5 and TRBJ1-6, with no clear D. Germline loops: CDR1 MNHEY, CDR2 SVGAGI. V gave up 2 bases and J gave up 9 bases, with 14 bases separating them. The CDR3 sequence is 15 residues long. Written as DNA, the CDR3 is TGTGCCAGCAGTTACGCCACCGGGAGTAGTTCACCCCTCCACTTT. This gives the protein CASSYATGSSSPLHF.

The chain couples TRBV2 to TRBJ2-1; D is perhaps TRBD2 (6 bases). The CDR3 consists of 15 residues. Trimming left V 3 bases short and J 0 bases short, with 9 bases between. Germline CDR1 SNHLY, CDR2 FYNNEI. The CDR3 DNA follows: TGTGCCAGCAGTGATGAGACTAGCTCCTACAATGAGCAGTTCTTC. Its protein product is CASSDETSSYNEQFF.

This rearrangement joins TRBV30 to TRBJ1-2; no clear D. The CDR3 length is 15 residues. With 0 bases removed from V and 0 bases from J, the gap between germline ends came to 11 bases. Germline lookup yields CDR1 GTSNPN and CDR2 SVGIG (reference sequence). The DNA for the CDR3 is TGTGCCTGGAGTGTAGCTCGGGTAGCTAACTATGGCTACACCTTC. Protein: CAWSVARVANYGYTF.

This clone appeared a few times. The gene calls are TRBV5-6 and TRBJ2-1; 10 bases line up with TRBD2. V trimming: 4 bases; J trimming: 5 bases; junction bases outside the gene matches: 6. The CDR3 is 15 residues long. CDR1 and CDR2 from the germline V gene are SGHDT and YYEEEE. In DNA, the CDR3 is TGTGCCAGCAGCCGAGGGACTAGCGTGCACAATGAGCAGTTCTTC. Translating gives CASSRGTSVHNEQFF.

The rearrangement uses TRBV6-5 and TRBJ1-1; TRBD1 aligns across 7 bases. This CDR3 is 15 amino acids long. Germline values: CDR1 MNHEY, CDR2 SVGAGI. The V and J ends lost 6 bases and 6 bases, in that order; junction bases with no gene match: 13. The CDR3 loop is CASSAGQAITSEAFF. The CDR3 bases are TGTGCCAGCAGCGCAGGACAGGCCATAACCTCTGAAGCTTTCTTT.

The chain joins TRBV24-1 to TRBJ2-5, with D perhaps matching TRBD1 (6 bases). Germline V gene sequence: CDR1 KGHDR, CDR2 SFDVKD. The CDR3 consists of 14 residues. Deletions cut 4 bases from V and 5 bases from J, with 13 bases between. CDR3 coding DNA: TGTGCCACCAGTGACCGACAGGTTGGGGAGACCCAGTACTTC. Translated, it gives CATSDRQVGETQYF.

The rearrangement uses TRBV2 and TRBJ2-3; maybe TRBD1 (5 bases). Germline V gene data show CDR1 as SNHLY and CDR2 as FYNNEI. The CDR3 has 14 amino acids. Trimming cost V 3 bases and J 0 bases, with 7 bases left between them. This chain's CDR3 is CASSETVSTDTQYF. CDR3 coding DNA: TGTGCCAGCAGTGAGACAGTCAGCACAGATACGCAGTATTTT. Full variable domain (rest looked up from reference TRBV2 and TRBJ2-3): EPEVTQTPSHQVTQMGQEVILRCVPISNHLYFYWYRQILGQKVEFLVSFYNNEISEKSEIFDDQFSVERPDGSNFTLKIRSTKLEDSAMYFCASSETVSTDTQYFGPGTRLTVL.

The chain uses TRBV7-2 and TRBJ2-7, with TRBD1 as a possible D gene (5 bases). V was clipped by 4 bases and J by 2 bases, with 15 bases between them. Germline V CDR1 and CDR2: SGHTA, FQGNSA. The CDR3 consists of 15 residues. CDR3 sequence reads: CASSSWAGSAYEQYF. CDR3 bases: TGTGCCAGCAGCTCTTGGGCAGGGTCCGCCTACGAGCAGTACTTC.

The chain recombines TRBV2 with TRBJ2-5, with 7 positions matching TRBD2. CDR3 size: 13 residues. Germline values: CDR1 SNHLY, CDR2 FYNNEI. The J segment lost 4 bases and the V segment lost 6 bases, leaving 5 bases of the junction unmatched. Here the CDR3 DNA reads TGTGCCAGCAGAGGCGGGGGAGGAGAGACCCAGTACTTC. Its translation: CASRGGGGETQYF. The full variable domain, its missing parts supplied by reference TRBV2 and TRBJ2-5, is EPEVTQTPSHQVTQMGQEVILRCVPISNHLYFYWYRQILGQKVEFLVSFYNNEISEKSEIFDDQFSVERPDGSNFTLKIRSTKLEDSAMYFCASRGGGGETQYFGPGTRLLVL.

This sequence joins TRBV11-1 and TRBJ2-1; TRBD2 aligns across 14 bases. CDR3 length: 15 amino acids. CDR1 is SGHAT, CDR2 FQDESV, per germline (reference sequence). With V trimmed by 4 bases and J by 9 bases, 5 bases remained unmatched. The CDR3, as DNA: TGTGCCAGCAGCTCGACTAGCGGGGGGGCCCTTGAGCAGTTCTTC. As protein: CASSSTSGGALEQFF.

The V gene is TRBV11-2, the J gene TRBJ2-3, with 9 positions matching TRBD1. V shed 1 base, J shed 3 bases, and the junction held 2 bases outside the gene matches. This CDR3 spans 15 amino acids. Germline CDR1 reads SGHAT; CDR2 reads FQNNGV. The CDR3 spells CASSLGGQGTDTQYF. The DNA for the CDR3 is TGTGCCAGCAGCTTAGGCGGACAGGGGACAGATACGCAGTATTTT. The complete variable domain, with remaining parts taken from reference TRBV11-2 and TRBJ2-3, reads EAGVAQSPRYKIIEKRQSVAFWCNPISGHATLYWYQQILGQGPKLLIQFQNNGVVDDSQLPKDRFSAERLKGVDSTLKIQPAKLEDSAVYLCASSLGGQGTDTQYFGPGTRLTVL.